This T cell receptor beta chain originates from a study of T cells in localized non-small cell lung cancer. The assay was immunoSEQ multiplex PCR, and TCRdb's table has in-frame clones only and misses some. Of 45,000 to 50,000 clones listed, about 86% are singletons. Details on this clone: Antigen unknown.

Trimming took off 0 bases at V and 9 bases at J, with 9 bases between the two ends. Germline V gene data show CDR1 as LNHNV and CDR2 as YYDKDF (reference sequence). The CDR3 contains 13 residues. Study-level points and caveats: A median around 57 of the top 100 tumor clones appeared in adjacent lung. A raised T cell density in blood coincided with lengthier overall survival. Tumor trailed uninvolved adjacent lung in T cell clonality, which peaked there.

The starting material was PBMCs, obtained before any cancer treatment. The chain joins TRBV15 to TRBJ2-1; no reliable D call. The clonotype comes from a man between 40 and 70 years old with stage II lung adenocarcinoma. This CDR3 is CATSRDRVGEQFF. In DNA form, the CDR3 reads TGTGCCACCAGCAGAGATAGGGTAGGTGAGCAGTTCTTC.